This T cell receptor (beta chain) was profiled in a study of cytomegalovirus exposure and HLA in healthy donors. Remarks on this clone: Its antigen is not identified.

Vbeta (60) and Jbeta (13) primers were used in the PCR. Original analysis: A later analysis tallied 80 million to 100 million unique TCR beta chains, approximately 11 million of them shared. Sequenced by immunoSEQ multiplex PCR; TCRdb stores in-frame clones only, minus some. V and J calls and clone size are as listed in that table; D and trimming were resolved from the DNA. The table includes about 130,000 clones, approximately 70% detected once. Study outcomes and limitations: Only CMV serostatus was available as immune exposure information. Per a prior analysis, the majority of TCR beta V segments were productive roughly 87% or roughly 30% of the time. When a later analysis compared HLA-associated TCR beta chains with equally common others, the HLA-associated chains turned out to be more clonally expanded and to have lower generation probabilities.

This CDR3 region has 17 residues. The V and J ends lost 0 bases and 4 bases, in that order; junction bases with no gene match: 6. Germline CDR1 and CDR2: SEHNR and FQNEAQ (reference sequence). The chain recombines TRBV7-9 with TRBJ2-2, with 9 positions matching TRBD2. Sequences were obtained from PBMCs. The TCR was taken from a man between 60 and 75 years old in good health and CMV-seropositive. CDR3 amino acids: CASSLASTSGFTGELFF. In DNA form, the CDR3 reads TGTGCCAGCAGCTTAGCATCGACTAGCGGTTTCACCGGGGAGCTGTTTTTT. Drawing the rest from reference TRBV7-9 and TRBJ2-2, the complete variable domain is DTGVSQNPRHKITKRGQNVTFRCDPISEHNRLYWYRQTLGQGPEFLTYFQNEAQLEKSRLLSDRFSAERPKGSFSTLEIQRTEQGDSAMYLCASSLASTSGFTGELFFGEGSRLTVL.